This entry concerns a single T cell receptor (beta chain). The CDR3 sequence is 18 residues long. Germline assignment: CDR1 SGHAT and CDR2 FQNNGV. Unmatched junction bases numbered 9, after V lost 1 base and J lost 0 bases. The sample is drawn from a study of Ad26.COV2.S vaccination and SARS-CoV-2 variants. The assay was immunoSEQ multiplex PCR, and TCRdb's table has in-frame clones only and misses some. The data hold 180,000 or so clones, with roughly 89% observed a single time. The rearrangement joins TRBV11-2 to TRBJ1-3; TRBD1 matches 7 bases. This clonotype was obtained from a human donor who had recovered from COVID-19. This specimen consisted of peripheral blood, obtained after recovery from COVID-19. The CDR3 DNA is TGTGCCAGCAGCTTAGGGGTTCGTGGGACAGACTCTGGAAACACCATATATTTT. Protein: CASSLGVRGTDSGNTIYF.